The following is a T cell receptor beta chain sequence with its context. This entry is derived from a study of blood T cell repertoires in COVID-19. Study in general: COVID-19 samples collected from the United States, Italy and Spain covered acute and convalescent phases. From T cells, B-cell-depleted T cells, or PBMCs came the material, which was cDNA or gDNA.

The junction had 8 bases not matched to a gene; V was cut back by 7 bases and J by 6 bases. The germline V gene has CDR1 KGHDR and CDR2 SFDVKD. This CDR3 comprises 15 residues. Original methodology: The assay estimated nucleated cells by amplifying reference gene primers. Using immunoSEQ multiplex PCR, the repertoire was profiled, and TCRdb retains in-frame clones only, with some absent. The V and J calls and clone size come from that table; D and trimming were worked out from the DNA. The sample holds about 200,000 clones, about 84% seen once. Participant ages covered roughly 18 to 89 years across 20 to 25 US areas.

Material for sequencing was PBMCs or T cells enriched from blood (not recorded which). The origin of this receptor is a middle-aged man with acute COVID-19. The chain has TRBV24-1 and TRBJ2-1, with 10 bases that match TRBD2. This CDR3 reads CATRGSGRVGNEQFF. In nucleotides, the CDR3 is TGTGCCACCAGGGGCAGCGGGAGGGTTGGCAATGAGCAGTTCTTC.